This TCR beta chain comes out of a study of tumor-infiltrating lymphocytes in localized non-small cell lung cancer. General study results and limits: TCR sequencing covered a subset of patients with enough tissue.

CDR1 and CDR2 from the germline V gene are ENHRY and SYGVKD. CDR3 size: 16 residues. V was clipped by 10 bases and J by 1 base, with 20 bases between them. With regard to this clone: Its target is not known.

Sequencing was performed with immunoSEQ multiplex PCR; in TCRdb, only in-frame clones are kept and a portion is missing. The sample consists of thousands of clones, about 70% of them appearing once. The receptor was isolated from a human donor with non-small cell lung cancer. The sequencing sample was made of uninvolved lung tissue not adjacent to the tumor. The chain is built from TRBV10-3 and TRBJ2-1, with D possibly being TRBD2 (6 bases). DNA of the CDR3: TGTGCCACCCAGGGCCCTCAGCGGGCGTCCTACAATGAGCAGTTCTTC. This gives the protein CATQGPQRASYNEQFF.